The 14 T cell receptor beta chains reported below all come from one sample, sequenced in a study of PD-1 blockade in classical Hodgkin lymphoma. Every single patient, without exception, relapsed after autologous stem cell transplantation, and brentuximab vedotin exposure varied. Repertoires were generated with immunoSEQ multiplex PCR, while TCRdb's copy carries only in-frame clones and drops some. This sample has about 94,000 clones, with 85% to 90% found just once. The source was peripheral blood mononuclear cells (PBMCs), collected before the second cycle of nivolumab. These receptor sequences come from a human donor with classical Hodgkin lymphoma.

This chain connects TRBV5-1 to TRBJ2-7; tentatively, D is TRBD1 (5 bases). This CDR3 region has 14 residues. The V end was cut by 1 base, the J end by 3 bases, with 11 bases between. Germline values: CDR1 SGHRS, CDR2 YFSETQ. The CDR3 protein is CASSLYSGNYEQYF. Written as DNA, the CDR3 is TGCGCCAGCAGCTTGTATTCAGGGAACTACGAGCAGTACTTC.

V and J are TRBV5-6 and TRBJ2-3; no firm D call. The CDR3 runs 14 residues. Deletions cut 0 bases from V and 1 base from J, with 6 bases between. CDR1 and CDR2 from the germline V gene are SGHDT and YYEEEE. The CDR3 region is CASSLGVGTDTQYF. In DNA, the CDR3 is TGTGCCAGCAGCTTGGGGGTAGGCACAGATACGCAGTATTTT. The full variable domain, its missing parts supplied by reference TRBV5-6 and TRBJ2-3, is DAGVTQSPTHLIKTRGQQVTLRCSPKSGHDTVSWYQQALGQGPQFIFQYYEEEERQRGNFPDRFSGHQFPNYSSELNVNALLLGDSALYLCASSLGVGTDTQYFGPGTRLTVL.

This chain uses TRBV5-4 with TRBJ2-3; 14 nucleotides line up with TRBD2. CDR1 and CDR2 from the germline V gene are SGHNT and YYREEE (reference sequence). Unmatched junction bases numbered 3, after V lost 3 bases and J lost 0 bases. This CDR3 spans 17 amino acids. This CDR3 is CASSSGLAGVSTDTQYF. In DNA, the CDR3 is TGTGCCAGCAGCTCGGGACTAGCGGGGGTGAGCACAGATACGCAGTATTTT.

This chain connects TRBV19 to TRBJ1-5; a possible D gene is TRBD1 (6 bases). CDR3 length: 14 residues. V dropped 6 bases and J dropped 6 bases, with 15 bases sitting between them. The germline V gene has CDR1 LNHDA and CDR2 SQIVND (reference sequence). The CDR3 spells CASRVTGLGQPQHF. DNA of the CDR3: TGTGCCAGTAGAGTGACAGGACTCGGTCAGCCCCAGCATTTT.

This chain joins TRBV19 and TRBJ2-1, with a weak D call TRBD2 (5 bases). Trimming removed 5 bases from V and 3 bases from J, with 11 bases in between. CDR3 length equals 14 residues. Germline values: CDR1 LNHDA, CDR2 SQIVND (reference sequence). CDR3 amino acids: CASSSSILYNEQFF. The CDR3 DNA reads TGTGCCAGTAGTTCTAGCATCCTCTACAATGAGCAGTTCTTC.

This clone was observed a single time. The rearrangement links TRBV5-1 to TRBJ2-7; D is uncertain. V lost 2 bases and J lost 4, with 7 bases in between. This CDR3 is 12 amino acids long. Germline-derived CDR1 and CDR2 are SGHRS and YFSETQ. CDR3 DNA: TGCGCCAGCAGCTTATCGGGTTACGAGCAGTACTTC. It is translated as CASSLSGYEQYF.

The chain has TRBV7-8 and TRBJ2-1; 7 bases are shared with TRBD2. Germline CDR1 SGHVS, CDR2 FQNEAQ. This CDR3 is built from 17 residues. J gave up 4 bases and V 0 bases, and 9 bases lay outside the gene matches. CDR3 bases: TGTGCCAGCAGCTTAGCATTGGGCCTAGCGGAATACAATGAGCAGTTCTTC. This translates into CASSLALGLAEYNEQFF.

The rearrangement uses TRBV4-1 and TRBJ1-5; D is unclear. The CDR3 runs to 17 residues. Germline V gene data show CDR1 as MGHRA and CDR2 as YSYEKL. Trimming removed 0 bases at V and 6 bases at J, with 18 bases between. CDR3 protein: CASSQEGAGTRPQPQHF. The DNA for the CDR3 is TGCGCCAGCAGCCAAGAGGGTGCCGGTACGCGGCCTCAGCCCCAGCATTTT.

The chain combines TRBV27 with TRBJ2-7; 11 bases align to TRBD2. With 5 bases clipped from V and 0 bases from J, the junction kept 9 bases outside the gene matches. The CDR3 is made up of 17 amino acids. Germline loops: CDR1 MNHEY, CDR2 SMNVEV (reference sequence). The DNA for the CDR3 is TGTGCCAGCAGTCCCGGGACTAGCGGCCTAAGCTCCTACGAGCAGTACTTC. Encoded protein: CASSPGTSGLSSYEQYF.

The CDR3 region has the DNA TGTGCCAGCAGTCCCGACTATTCAGGGCGCGGGACCCAGTACTTC. Its protein product is CASSPDYSGRGTQYF. The chain employs TRBV7-2 and TRBJ2-5; D may match TRBD1 or TRBD2 (5 bases each). CDR3 length: 15 amino acids. Germline assignment: CDR1 SGHTA and CDR2 FQGNSA. The V end lost 6 bases, the J end lost 7 bases, and 21 bases lay between the germline ends.

The J gene is TRBJ2-6, the V gene TRBV6-6; 9 bases fit TRBD1. The V gene's germline CDR1 is MNHNY and CDR2 SVGAGI (reference sequence). Trimming removed 6 bases from V and 4 bases from J; junction bases left unmatched: 4. This CDR3 contains 15 residues. The CDR3: CASSGQGTGANVLTF. CDR3 sequence (DNA): TGTGCCAGCAGCGGACAGGGGACCGGGGCCAACGTCCTGACTTTC.

The count of this clone is one. The genes are TRBV6-1 and TRBJ2-1; D remains ambiguous. The germline CDR1 and CDR2 sequences are MNHNS and SASEGT. The CDR3 spans 14 residues. Trimming left V 5 bases short and J 3 bases short, with 11 bases between. As DNA, the CDR3 is TGTGCCAGCAGTTTCCGGGCCCTCTACAATGAGCAGTTCTTC. It encodes CASSFRALYNEQFF.

This chain connects TRBV6-6 to TRBJ2-7; the D gene is possibly TRBD1 (6 bases). The CDR3 extends over 15 amino acids. V gave up 6 bases and J gave up 2 bases, with 17 bases separating them. Germline V gene sequence: CDR1 MNHNY, CDR2 SVGAGI (reference sequence). This CDR3 reads CASRLSGTRTYEQYF. Here the CDR3 DNA reads TGTGCCAGCAGGCTGTCCGGGACACGAACCTACGAGCAGTACTTC.

J is TRBJ2-3 and V is TRBV27, with 9 bases fitting TRBD2. This CDR3 contains 13 residues. Germline V gene lookup returns CDR1 MNHEY and CDR2 SMNVEV (reference sequence). This CDR3 is CAPQRGVSDTQYF. DNA of the CDR3: TGTGCTCCGCAGCGGGGGGTATCAGATACGCAGTATTTT.